This section outlines one T cell receptor (beta chain) sequence together with its context. The entry originates in a study of blood T cell repertoires in COVID-19. With V trimmed by 1 base and J by 0 bases, 4 bases remained unmatched. From germline, CDR1 is SEHNR and CDR2 FQNEAQ (reference sequence). The CDR3 is 17 residues long. In the study's own analysis: How many nucleated cells were present was estimated from reference gene primer amplification. TCRdb keeps only in-frame clones here, not all; method: immunoSEQ multiplex PCR. That table is the source of V, J and clone size, and D and trimming were worked out from the DNA. In the table there are 200,000 to 300,000 clones, over 90% of which are singletons.

The chain uses TRBV7-9 and TRBJ1-1, with 11 nucleotides matching TRBD1. The source material was peripheral blood. The TCR sequence derives from a man between 25 and 39 years old with COVID-19, enrolled during active disease. The CDR3 DNA reads TGTGCCAGCAGCTTAGGTGGACAGGGGGCCCTGAACACTGAAGCTTTCTTT. This sequence encodes CASSLGGQGALNTEAFF.